This T cell receptor (beta chain) comes out of a study of T cells in narcolepsy. Across the study: Patients with NT1 or NT2 and healthy control donors were enrolled.

The CDR3 runs 14 residues. CDR1 SGHVS and CDR2 FNYEAQ come from the germline V gene. Trimming left V 3 bases short and J 8 bases short, with 14 bases between. The protocol was immunoSEQ multiplex PCR, while the TCRdb copy is restricted to in-frame clones and leaves out a portion. The table has approximately 28,000 clones, around three quarters seen once. The source is a human donor with narcolepsy. The sample taken for sequencing was CD45RA- memory CD4+ T cells from PBMCs. The chain combines TRBV7-6 with TRBJ1-3; possibly TRBD1 for D (5 bases). CDR3 region: CASSFAGSRDTIYF. In DNA, the CDR3 is TGTGCCAGCAGCTTCGCAGGTTCCAGGGACACCATATATTTT.